This TCR beta chain comes out of a study of tumor-infiltrating lymphocytes in primary liver carcinoma. Study-wide results and limits: The 250 largest clones made up significantly more of tumor than blood repertoires (p = 0.039). Only about 8-25% of top clones were detected in all five tumor regions.

Germline CDR1 and CDR2: SQVTM and ANQGSEA. This CDR3 has 15 amino acids. About this clonotype: Its antigen is as yet unknown. Germline and junction disagree at one end, which may indicate a read error.

Taking about 18-32 mg of unsorted bulk tissue, the authors co-extracted RNA and DNA. TCR beta cDNA was prepared out of roughly 0.5 ug total RNA by means of a constant-region primer. TCR beta libraries came from three nested multiplex PCR rounds using slightly modified ARM-PCR. The two initial PCR rounds, approximately 10 cycles each, used TRBV1-TRBV30 forward and C-beta reverse primers. TCRdb independently ran MiXCR on the multiplex PCR reads; one entry per CDR3 protein. In the table there are roughly 100,000 distinct CDR3 sequences, roughly four fifths of which are singletons. The sequence was obtained from a man in his forties or fifties with primary liver carcinoma and hepatitis B virus infection. Sequencing was carried out using liver tumor tissue from sampling region 3. Subset of the sample: tumor region T3, left-lateral pole. V and J are TRBV29-1 and TRBJ1-1, with no clear D. The DNA for the CDR3 is TGCAGCATTGCCCCTGGATGGGGAATGAACACTGAGGCTTTCTTT. It is translated as CSIAPGWGMNTEAFF.